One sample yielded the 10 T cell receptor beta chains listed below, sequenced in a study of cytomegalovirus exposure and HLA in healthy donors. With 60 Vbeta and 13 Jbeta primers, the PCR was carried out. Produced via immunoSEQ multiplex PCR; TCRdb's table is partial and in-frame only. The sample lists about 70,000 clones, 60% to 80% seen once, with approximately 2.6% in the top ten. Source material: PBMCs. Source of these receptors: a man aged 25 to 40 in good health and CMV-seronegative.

The CDR3 DNA sequence: TGTGCCAGCAGCCAGGGACAGGGGGCCTTTGAGCAGTTCTTC. Its translation is CASSQGQGAFEQFF. The chain combines TRBV5-6 with TRBJ2-1, with 12 bases identical to TRBD1. The CDR3 runs to 14 residues. Germline V CDR1 and CDR2: SGHDT, YYEEEE. After removal of 4 bases from V and 9 bases from J, the junction contained 5 bases not matched to a gene.

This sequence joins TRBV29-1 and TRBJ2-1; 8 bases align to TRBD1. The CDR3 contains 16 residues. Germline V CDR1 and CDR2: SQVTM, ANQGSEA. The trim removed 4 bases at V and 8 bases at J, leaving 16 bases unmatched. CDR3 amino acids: CSVAPAQGAGAYEQFF. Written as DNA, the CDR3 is TGCAGCGTTGCACCCGCCCAGGGGGCAGGGGCCTATGAGCAGTTCTTC.

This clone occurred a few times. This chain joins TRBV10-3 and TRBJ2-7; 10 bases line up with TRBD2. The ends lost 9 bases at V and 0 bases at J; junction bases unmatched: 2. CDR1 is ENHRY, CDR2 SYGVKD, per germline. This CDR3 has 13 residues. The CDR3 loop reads CAISGGNSYEQYF. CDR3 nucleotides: TGTGCCATTAGCGGGGGGAACTCCTACGAGCAGTACTTC.

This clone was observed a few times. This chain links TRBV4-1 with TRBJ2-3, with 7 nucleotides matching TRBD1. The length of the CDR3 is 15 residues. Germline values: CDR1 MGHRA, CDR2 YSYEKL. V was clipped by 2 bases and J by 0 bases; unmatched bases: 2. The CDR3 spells CASSQQQGSTDTQYF. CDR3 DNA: TGCGCCAGCAGCCAACAACAGGGGAGCACAGATACGCAGTATTTT.

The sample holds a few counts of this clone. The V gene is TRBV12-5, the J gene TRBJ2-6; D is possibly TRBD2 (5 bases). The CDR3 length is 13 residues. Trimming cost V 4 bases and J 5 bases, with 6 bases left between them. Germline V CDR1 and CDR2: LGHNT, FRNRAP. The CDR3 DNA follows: TGTGCTAGTGGTTCCGGGAGGGCCAACGTCCTGACTTTC. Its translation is CASGSGRANVLTF. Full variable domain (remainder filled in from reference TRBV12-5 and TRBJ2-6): DARVTQTPRHKVTEMGQEVTMRCQPILGHNTVFWYRQTMMQGLELLAYFRNRAPLDDSGMPKDRFSAEMPDATLATLKIQPSEPRDSAVYFCASGSGRANVLTFGAGSRLTVL.

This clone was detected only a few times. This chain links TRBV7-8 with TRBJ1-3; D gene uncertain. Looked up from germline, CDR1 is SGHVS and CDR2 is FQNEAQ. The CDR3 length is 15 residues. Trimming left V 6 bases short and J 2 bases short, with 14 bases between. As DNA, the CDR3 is TGTGCCAGCAGTTCTGTAACGGCGGCTGGAAACACCATATATTTT. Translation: CASSSVTAAGNTIYF.

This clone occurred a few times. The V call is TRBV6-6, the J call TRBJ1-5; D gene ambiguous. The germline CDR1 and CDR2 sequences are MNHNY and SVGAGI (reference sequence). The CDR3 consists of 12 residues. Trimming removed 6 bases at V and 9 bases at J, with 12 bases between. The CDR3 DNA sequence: TGTGCCAGCAGGTCCCCCGGCGGGCCCCAGCATTTT. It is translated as CASRSPGGPQHF.

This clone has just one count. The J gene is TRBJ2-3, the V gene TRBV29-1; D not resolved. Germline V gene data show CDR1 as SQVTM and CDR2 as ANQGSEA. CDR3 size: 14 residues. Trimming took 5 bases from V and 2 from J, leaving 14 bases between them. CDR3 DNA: TGCAGCGTTTTAATTGCGGTAAACACAGATACGCAGTATTTT. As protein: CSVLIAVNTDTQYF.

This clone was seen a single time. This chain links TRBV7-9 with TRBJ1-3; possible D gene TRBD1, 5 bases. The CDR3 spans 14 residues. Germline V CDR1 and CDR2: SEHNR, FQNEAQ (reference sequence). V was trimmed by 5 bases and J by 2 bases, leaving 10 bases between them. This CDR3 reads CASSPLQAGNTIYF. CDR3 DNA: TGTGCCAGCAGCCCTCTACAGGCTGGAAACACCATATATTTT.

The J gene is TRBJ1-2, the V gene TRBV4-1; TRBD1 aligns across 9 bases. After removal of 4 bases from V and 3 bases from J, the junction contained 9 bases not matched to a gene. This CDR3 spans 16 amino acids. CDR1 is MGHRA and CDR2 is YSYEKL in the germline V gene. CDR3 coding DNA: TGCGCCAGCAGCCCGCGGCCGGGACAGGGTGACTATGGCTACACCTTC. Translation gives CASSPRPGQGDYGYTF.